This T cell receptor beta chain is from a study of T cell responses to AZD1222 COVID-19 vaccine (dated by TCRdb to 2020 to 2023). In the study overall: A total of 230 to 250 trial participants underwent TCR sequencing, of whom some 200 had received two doses of AZD1222 and around 26 had received two doses of the MenACWY control vaccine. Trial participants were enrolled into age subgroups of 18-55, 56-69 and 70-plus years, which contained roughly 140, 27 and 60 TCR-sequenced participants, respectively.

Trimming removed 5 bases from V and 6 bases from J; the gene matches leave 9 bases unexplained. Per the germline V gene, SGHVS is the CDR1 and FNYEAQ is the CDR2. The CDR3 starts with the cysteine, ends with the phenylalanine, and has 14 residues. Just CDR3 DNA is preserved here, 42 bases in frame from base 1. The CDR3 regions of human TCRbeta chains were subjected to immunosequencing. The source study handled its data this way. Repertoire TCRs were checked for matches against a reference library of SARS-CoV-2-specific TCRs that had been generated using the MIRA antigen-specificity platform. Breadth was defined as the fraction of unique TCRs that were SARS-CoV-2-associated. Depth was defined as the fraction of total T cells that were SARS-CoV-2-associated. Using the MIRA data, each spike-specific TCR was mapped to the spike region that the TCR reacts to and placed in a CD4 or CD8 class. Log10-transformed breadth and depth values were compared by one-way ANOVA with Sidak's multiple comparisons tests. TCRdb mirrors the immuneACCESS table, restricted to in-frame sequences. Some clones are absent from its copies; in checked studies, under half trace to an unresolved V gene, and the reason for the others is unknown. The V and J calls and clone size are taken from that table; D and trimming were inferred from the DNA. The sample table shows about 160,000 clones, and around 87% are seen once. Together, the top ten hold 4% to 5.5% of the sample.

This specimen's time point label, per the study, means: about 28 days (+/-7) after the second vaccine dose. Because spike-specific TCR depth and breadth did not differ between the two schedules, AZD1222 recipients who got a second dose at roughly 4 weeks were pooled with those who got a second dose at roughly 12 weeks. Vaccinee samples came from UK trials COV001 and COV002, including a single-blind randomized controlled phase 2/3 trial of AZD1222 (ChAdOx1 nCoV-19) in healthy adults. For TCRbeta chain sequencing, PBMC samples were collected from trial participants at day 0 and at day 28 after the second dose. Remarks on this clone: Its antigen has not been determined. No base qualities exist here, and no much larger clone lies one base off it.

Here is what the overall study found, with its caveats: Only six AZD1222 recipients were SARS-CoV-2 seropositive at baseline, limiting conclusions about previously exposed vaccinees. The 56-69-year group was small, and its depth increase did not reach significance, likely because of low power. Participants were mostly white British and included more females than males, and it was suggested by the authors that clonal diversity may have been underestimated. CD4 TCRs associated with the vaccine covered the entire spike protein, and the dominant responses were in regions 160-218 and 743-854. Reportedly, close to half of the unique spike-specific TCRs recognized epitopes lying outside the regions that are mutated in the B.1.351 and B.1.1.7 variants. Because no day 14 peak-response samples were available, the repertoires could be characterized only after the peak T cell response. After two AZD1222 doses, both the breadth and the depth of spike-specific TCRs were significantly higher than at day 0 and than in MenACWY recipients.

The clonotype originates from an adult who received the AZD1222 COVID-19 vaccine. Recombination connected TRBV7-6 to TRBJ1-1; the junction holds 7 bases that match TRBD1. Sequencing used peripheral blood, obtained 28 days after the second AZD1222 dose. The base sequence is TGTGCCAGCAGCCCCCGACAGGGATCGCCTGAAGCTTTCTTT. It encodes CASSPRQGSPEAFF.